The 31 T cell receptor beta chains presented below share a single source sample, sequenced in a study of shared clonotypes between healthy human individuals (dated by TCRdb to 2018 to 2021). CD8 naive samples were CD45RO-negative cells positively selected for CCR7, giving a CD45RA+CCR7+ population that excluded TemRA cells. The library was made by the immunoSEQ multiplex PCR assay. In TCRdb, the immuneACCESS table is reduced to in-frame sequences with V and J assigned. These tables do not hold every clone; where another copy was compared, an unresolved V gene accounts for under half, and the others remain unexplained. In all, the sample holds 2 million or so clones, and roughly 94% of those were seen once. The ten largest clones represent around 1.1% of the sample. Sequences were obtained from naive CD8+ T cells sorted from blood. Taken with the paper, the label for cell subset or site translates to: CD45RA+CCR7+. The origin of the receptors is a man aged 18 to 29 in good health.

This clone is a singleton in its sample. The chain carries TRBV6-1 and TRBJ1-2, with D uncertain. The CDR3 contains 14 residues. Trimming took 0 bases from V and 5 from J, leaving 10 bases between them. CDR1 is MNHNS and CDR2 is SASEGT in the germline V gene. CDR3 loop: CASSEAVTGYGYTF. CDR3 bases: TGTGCCAGCAGTGAAGCGGTGACGGGTTATGGCTACACCTTC.

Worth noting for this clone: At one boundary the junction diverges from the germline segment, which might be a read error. For the CDR3, the DNA is TGTGCCAGCAGCGCTACGGGTGAGAACACTGACGCTTTCTTT. The encoded protein is CASSATGENTDAFF. The rearrangement joins TRBV5-6 to TRBJ1-1; no reliable D call. The CDR3 has 14 residues. Germline CDR1 and CDR2: SGHDT and YYEEEE.

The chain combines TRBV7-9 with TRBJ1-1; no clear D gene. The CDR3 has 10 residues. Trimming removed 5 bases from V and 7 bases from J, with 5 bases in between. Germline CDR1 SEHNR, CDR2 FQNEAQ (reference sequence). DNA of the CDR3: TGTGCCAGCAGCACGATTGAAGCTTTCTTT. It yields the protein CASSTIEAFF.

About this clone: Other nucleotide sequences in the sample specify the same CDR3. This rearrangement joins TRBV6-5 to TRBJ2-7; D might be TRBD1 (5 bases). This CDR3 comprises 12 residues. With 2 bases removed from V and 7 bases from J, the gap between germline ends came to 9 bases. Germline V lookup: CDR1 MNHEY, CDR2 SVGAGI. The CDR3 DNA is TGTGCCAGCAGTTACAGCTCAGGGGAGCAGTACTTC. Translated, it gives CASSYSSGEQYF.

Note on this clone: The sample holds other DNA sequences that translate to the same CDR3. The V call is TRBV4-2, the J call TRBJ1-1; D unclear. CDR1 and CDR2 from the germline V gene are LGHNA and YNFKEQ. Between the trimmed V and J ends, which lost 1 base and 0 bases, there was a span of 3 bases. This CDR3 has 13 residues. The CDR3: CASSQGVNTEAFF. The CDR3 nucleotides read TGTGCCAGCAGCCAAGGGGTGAACACTGAAGCTTTCTTT.

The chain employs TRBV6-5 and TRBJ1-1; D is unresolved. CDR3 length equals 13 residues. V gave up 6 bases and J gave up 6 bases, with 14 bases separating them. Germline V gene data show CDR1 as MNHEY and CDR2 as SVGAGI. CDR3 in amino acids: CASSPGLFPEAFF. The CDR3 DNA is TGTGCCAGCAGCCCCGGACTGTTCCCTGAAGCTTTCTTT.

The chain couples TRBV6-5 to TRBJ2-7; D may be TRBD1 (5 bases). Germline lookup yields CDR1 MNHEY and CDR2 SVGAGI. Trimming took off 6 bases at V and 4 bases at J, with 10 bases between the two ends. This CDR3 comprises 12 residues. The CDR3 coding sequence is TGTGCCAGCAGCCTCCCAGGGTACGAGCAGTACTTC. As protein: CASSLPGYEQYF.

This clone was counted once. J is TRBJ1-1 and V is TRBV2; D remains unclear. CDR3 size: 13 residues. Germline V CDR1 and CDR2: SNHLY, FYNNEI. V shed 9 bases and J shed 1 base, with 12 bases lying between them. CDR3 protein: CARGIGGNTEAFF. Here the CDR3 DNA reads TGTGCCAGGGGGATAGGTGGGAACACTGAAGCTTTCTTT.

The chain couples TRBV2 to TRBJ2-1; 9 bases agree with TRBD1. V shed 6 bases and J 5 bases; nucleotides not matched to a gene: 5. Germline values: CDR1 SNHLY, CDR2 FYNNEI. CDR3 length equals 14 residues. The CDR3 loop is CASRWTGVNNEQFF. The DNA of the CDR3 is TGTGCCAGCAGATGGACAGGGGTAAACAATGAGCAGTTCTTC.

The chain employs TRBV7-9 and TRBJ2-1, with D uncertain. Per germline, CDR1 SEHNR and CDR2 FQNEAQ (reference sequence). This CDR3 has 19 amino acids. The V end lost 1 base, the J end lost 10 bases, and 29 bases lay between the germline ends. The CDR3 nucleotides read TGTGCCAGCAGCTTAGGGTTTTCCCCCCGAGTTAGTGCGACCCCCGAGCAGTTCTTC. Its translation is CASSLGFSPRVSATPEQFF. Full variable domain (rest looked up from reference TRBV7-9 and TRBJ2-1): DTGVSQNPRHKITKRGQNVTFRCDPISEHNRLYWYRQTLGQGPEFLTYFQNEAQLEKSRLLSDRFSAERPKGSFSTLEIQRTEQGDSAMYLCASSLGFSPRVSATPEQFFGPGTRLTVL.

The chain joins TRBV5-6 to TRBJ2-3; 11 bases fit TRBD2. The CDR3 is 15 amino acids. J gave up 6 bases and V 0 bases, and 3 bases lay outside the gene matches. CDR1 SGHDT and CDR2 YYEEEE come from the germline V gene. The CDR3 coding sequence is TGTGCCAGCAGCTTGGACCTAGCGGGAGGTGATACGCAGTATTTT. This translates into CASSLDLAGGDTQYF.

CDR3 amino acids: CASSMGWVEINQPQHF. The DNA for the CDR3 is TGTGCCAGTAGTATGGGATGGGTTGAGATCAATCAGCCCCAGCATTTT. The chain is built from TRBV19 and TRBJ1-5; D not certain. CDR3 length: 16 residues. V lost 3 bases and J 3 bases, leaving 15 bases between the germline ends. Germline assignment: CDR1 LNHDA and CDR2 SQIVND (reference sequence). Full variable domain (rest looked up from reference TRBV19 and TRBJ1-5): DGGITQSPKYLFRKEGQNVTLSCEQNLNHDAMYWYRQDPGQGLRLIYYSQIVNDFQKGDIAEGYSVSREKKESFPLTVTSAQKNPTAFYLCASSMGWVEINQPQHFGDGTRLSIL.

The CDR3 sequence: CASSSAGGGQPQHF. Here the CDR3 DNA reads TGTGCCAGCAGCTCCGCAGGGGGGGGTCAGCCCCAGCATTTT. The rearrangement links TRBV7-9 to TRBJ1-5; 7 nucleotides match TRBD1. Germline V gives CDR1 SEHNR, CDR2 FQNEAQ (reference sequence). The length of the CDR3 is 14 residues. The V gene end was trimmed by 4 bases and the J gene end by 6 bases; junction bases not matched to a gene: 6.

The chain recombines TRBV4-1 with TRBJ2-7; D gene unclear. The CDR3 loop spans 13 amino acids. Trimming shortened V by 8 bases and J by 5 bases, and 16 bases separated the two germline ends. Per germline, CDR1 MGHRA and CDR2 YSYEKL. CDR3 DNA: TGCGCCAGCGGTCGTATTGACCGGGACGAGCAGTACTTC. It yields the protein CASGRIDRDEQYF.

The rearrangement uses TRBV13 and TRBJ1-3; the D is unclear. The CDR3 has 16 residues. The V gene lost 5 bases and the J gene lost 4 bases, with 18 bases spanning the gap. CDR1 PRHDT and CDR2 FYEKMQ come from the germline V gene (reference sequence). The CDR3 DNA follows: TGTGCCAGCAGCCCGACAAGTGAAGGGATCGGAAACACCATATATTTT. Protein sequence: CASSPTSEGIGNTIYF. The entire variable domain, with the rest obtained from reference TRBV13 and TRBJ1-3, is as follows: AAGVIQSPRHLIKEKRETATLKCYPIPRHDTVYWYQQGPGQDPQFLISFYEKMQSDKGSIPDRFSAQQFSDYHSELNMSSLELGDSALYFCASSPTSEGIGNTIYFGEGSWLTVV.

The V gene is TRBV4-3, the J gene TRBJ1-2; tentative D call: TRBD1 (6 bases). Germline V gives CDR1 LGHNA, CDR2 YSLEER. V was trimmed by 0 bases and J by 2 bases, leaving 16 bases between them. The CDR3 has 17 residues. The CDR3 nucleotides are TGCGCCAGCAGCCAAGAGGCCGGGGGGCTTTCCAACTATGGCTACACCTTC. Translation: CASSQEAGGLSNYGYTF.

CDR3 residues: CASSQVEGPTDTQYF. The DNA for the CDR3 is TGTGCCAGCAGCCAAGTGGAGGGCCCCACAGATACGCAGTATTTT. The chain recombines TRBV5-4 with TRBJ2-3; possibly TRBD2 for D (6 bases). The V end lost 4 bases, the J end lost 2 bases, and 14 bases lay between the germline ends. CDR3 length: 15 residues. Germline CDR1 SGHNT, CDR2 YYREEE (reference sequence).

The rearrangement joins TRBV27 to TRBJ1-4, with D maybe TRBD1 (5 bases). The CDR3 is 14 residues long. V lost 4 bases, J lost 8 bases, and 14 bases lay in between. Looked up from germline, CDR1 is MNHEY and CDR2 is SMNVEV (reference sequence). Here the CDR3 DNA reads TGTGCCAGCAGTTCCTTAGGTCGGGACGAAAAACTGTTTTTT. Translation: CASSSLGRDEKLFF.

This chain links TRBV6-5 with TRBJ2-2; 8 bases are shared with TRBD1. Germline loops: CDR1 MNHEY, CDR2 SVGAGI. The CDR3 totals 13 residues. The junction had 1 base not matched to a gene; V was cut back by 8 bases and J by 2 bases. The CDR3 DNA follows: TGTGCCAGCGGACAGGGAAACACCGGGGAGCTGTTTTTT. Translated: CASGQGNTGELFF.

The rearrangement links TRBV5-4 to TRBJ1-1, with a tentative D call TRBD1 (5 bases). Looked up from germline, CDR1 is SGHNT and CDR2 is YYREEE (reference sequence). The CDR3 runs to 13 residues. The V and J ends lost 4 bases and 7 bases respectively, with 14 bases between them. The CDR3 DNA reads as TGTGCCAGCAGCGTGACAGAGCAGGTTGAAGCTTTCTTT. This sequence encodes CASSVTEQVEAFF.

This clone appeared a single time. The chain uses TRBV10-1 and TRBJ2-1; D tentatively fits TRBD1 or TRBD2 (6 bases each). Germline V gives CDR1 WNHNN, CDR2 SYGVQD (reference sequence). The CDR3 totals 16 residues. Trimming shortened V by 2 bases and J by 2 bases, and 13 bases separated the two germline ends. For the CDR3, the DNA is TGCGCCAGCAGTGAGGGGCCGGGGGCGCCCTACAATGAGCAGTTCTTC. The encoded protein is CASSEGPGAPYNEQFF.

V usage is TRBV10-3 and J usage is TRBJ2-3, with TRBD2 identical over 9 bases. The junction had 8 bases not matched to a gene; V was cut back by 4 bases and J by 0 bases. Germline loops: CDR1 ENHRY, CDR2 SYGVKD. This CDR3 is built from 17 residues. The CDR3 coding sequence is TGTGCCATCAGTGCTCCTAGCGGGGCTAGCAGCACAGATACGCAGTATTTT. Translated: CAISAPSGASSTDTQYF.

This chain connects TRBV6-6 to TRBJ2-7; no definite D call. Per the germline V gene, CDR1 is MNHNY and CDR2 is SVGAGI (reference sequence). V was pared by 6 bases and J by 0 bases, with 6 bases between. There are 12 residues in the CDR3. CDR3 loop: CASRGSSYEQYF. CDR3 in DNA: TGTGCCAGCAGAGGCAGCTCCTACGAGCAGTACTTC.

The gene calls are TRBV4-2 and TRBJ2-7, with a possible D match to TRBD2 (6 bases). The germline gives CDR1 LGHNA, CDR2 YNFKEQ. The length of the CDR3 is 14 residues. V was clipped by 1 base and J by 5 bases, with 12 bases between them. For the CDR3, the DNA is TGTGCCAGCAGCCAAGGGGACTTTATGGACGAGCAGTACTTC. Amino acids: CASSQGDFMDEQYF.

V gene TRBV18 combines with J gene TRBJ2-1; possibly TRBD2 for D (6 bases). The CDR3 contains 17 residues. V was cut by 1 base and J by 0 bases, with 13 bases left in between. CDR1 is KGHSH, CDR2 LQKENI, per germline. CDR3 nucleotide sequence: TGTGCCAGCTCACCACTGGTAGCGGAGACCTCCTACAATGAGCAGTTCTTC. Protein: CASSPLVAETSYNEQFF.

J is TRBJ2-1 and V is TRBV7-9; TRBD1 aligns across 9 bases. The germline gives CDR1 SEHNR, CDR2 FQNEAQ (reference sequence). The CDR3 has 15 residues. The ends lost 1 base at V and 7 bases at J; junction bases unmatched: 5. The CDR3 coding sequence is TGTGCCAGCAGCTTAGGGGGGACAGGGAGGAATGAGCAGTTCTTC. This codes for CASSLGGTGRNEQFF.

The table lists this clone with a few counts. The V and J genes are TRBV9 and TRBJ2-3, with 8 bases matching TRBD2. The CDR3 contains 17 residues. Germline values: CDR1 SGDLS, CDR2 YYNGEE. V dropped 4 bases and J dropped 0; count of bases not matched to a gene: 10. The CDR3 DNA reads TGTGCCAGCAGCCCCCTATCGAGCGGGAGAAGCACAGATACGCAGTATTTT. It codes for CASSPLSSGRSTDTQYF.

As DNA, the CDR3 is TGTGCCAGCAGCTTTGGATGGGACAGCCTCTACGAGCAGTACTTC. Protein: CASSFGWDSLYEQYF. The genes are TRBV11-2 and TRBJ2-7, with 7 bases aligning to TRBD1. CDR3 length equals 15 residues. Germline loops: CDR1 SGHAT, CDR2 FQNNGV. With V trimmed by 3 bases and J by 3 bases, 8 bases remained unmatched. Full variable domain (remainder filled in from reference TRBV11-2 and TRBJ2-7): EAGVAQSPRYKIIEKRQSVAFWCNPISGHATLYWYQQILGQGPKLLIQFQNNGVVDDSQLPKDRFSAERLKGVDSTLKIQPAKLEDSAVYLCASSFGWDSLYEQYFGPGTRLTVT.

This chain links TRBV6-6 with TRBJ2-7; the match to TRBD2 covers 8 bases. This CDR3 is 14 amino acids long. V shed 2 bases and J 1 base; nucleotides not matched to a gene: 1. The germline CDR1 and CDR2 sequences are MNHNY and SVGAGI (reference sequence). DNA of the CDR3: TGTGCCAGCAGTTACGGACTAGCTTCCTACGAGCAGTACTTC. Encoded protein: CASSYGLASYEQYF.

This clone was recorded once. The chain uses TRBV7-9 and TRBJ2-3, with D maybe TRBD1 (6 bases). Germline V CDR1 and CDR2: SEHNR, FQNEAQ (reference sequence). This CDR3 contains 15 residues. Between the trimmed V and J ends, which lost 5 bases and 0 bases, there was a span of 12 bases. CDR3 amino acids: CASSIRDTSTDTQYF. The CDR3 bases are TGTGCCAGCAGCATCCGGGACACTAGCACAGATACGCAGTATTTT. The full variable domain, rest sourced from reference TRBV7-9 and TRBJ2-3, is DTGVSQNPRHKITKRGQNVTFRCDPISEHNRLYWYRQTLGQGPEFLTYFQNEAQLEKSRLLSDRFSAERPKGSFSTLEIQRTEQGDSAMYLCASSIRDTSTDTQYFGPGTRLTVL.

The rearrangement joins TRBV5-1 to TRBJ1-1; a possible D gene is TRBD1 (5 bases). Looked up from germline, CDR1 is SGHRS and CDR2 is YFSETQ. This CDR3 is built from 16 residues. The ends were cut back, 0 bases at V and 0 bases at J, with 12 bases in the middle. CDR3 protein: CASSLGWGGMNTEAFF. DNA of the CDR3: TGCGCCAGCAGCTTGGGGTGGGGCGGGATGAACACTGAAGCTTTCTTT.